This TCR beta chain was sequenced during a study of a mutant IDH1 vaccine in newly diagnosed glioma. Study background: Treated patients were about 60% male, about 38% female, mean age approximately 40 years. Whole-study findings and limits: Top peripheral T cell clonotype shifts appeared unrelated to pseudoprogression.

The CDR3 loop spans 14 amino acids. V lost 2 bases to trimming and J lost 5 bases, with 12 bases between them. The V gene's germline CDR1 is KGHSH and CDR2 LQKENI. Specified time point: week 23, last vaccination. Every vaccine dose comprised 300 ug of mutant IDH1 20-mer peptide plus topical imiquimod. Each astrocytoma in the donors was new, WHO grade 3 or 4, IDH1-mutant and ATRX-lost. A word on this clone: Its antigen is undetermined.

Produced via immunoSEQ multiplex PCR; TCRdb's table is partial and in-frame only. The repertoire holds around 78,000 clones, around 85% seen once, with 2.2% in the top ten. This chain joins TRBV18 and TRBJ1-1; tentative D call: TRBD1 (6 bases). This clonotype was obtained from a man aged 30 to 45 with glioma. Some clones in this sample may be carry-over from other donors' samples. This sample comprised PBMCs, obtained from a glioma patient whose treatment included an IDH1 peptide vaccine. CDR3 sequence reads: CASSPDPGATEAFF. The CDR3 DNA is TGTGCCAGCTCACCAGATCCGGGGGCGACTGAAGCTTTCTTT.